Listed here is a single T cell receptor (beta chain). This sample is part of a study of T cells after somatic rescue of genetic block. From germline, CDR1 is SGHRS and CDR2 YFSETQ. The ends were cut back, 5 bases at V and 6 bases at J, with 6 bases in the middle. This CDR3 has 11 amino acids. Data came from immunoSEQ multiplex PCR; TCRdb stores just in-frame clones and leaves some out. Of 12,000 or so clones in the sample, about four fifths were seen once. The rearrangement links TRBV5-1 to TRBJ2-1; no reliable D call. Material: peripheral blood mononuclear cells (PBMCs). This clonotype originated in a boy aged 10-17 years. The CDR3 region is CASRAANEQFF. The DNA for the CDR3 is TGCGCCAGCAGAGCAGCCAATGAGCAGTTCTTC.